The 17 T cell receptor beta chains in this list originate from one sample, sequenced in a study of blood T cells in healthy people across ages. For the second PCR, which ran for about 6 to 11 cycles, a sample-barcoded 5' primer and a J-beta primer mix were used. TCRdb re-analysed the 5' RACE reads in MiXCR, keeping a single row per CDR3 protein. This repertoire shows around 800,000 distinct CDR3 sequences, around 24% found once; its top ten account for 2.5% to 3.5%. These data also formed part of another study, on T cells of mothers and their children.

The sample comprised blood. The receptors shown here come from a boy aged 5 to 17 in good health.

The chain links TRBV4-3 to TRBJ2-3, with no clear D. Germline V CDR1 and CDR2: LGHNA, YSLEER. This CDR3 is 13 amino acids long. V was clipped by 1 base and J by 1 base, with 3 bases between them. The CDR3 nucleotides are TGCGCCAGCAGCCAAGGACGCACAGATACGCAGTATTTT. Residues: CASSQGRTDTQYF.

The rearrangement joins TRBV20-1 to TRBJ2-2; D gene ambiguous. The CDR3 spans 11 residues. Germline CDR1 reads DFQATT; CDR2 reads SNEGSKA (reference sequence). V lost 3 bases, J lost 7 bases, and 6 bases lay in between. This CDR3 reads CSASGHGELFF. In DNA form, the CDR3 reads TGCAGTGCTAGCGGGCACGGGGAGCTGTTTTTT.

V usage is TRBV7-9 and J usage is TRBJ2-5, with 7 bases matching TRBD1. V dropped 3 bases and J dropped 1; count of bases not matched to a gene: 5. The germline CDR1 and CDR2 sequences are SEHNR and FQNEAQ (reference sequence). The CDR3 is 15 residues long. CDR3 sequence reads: CASSLMGTVQETQYF. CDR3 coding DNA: TGTGCCAGCAGCTTGATGGGGACAGTCCAAGAGACCCAGTACTTC.

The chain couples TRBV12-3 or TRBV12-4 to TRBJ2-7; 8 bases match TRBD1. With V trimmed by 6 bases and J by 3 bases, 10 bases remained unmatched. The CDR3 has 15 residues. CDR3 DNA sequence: TGTGCCAGCAGCCCTGGACAGGGACCTTTCTACGAGCAGTACTTC. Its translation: CASSPGQGPFYEQYF.

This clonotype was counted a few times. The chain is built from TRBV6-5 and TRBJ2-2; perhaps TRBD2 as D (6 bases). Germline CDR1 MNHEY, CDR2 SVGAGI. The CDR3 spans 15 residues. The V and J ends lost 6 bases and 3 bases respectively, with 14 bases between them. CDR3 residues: CASSPSGGDTGELFF. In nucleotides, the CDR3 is TGTGCCAGCAGCCCCAGCGGAGGGGACACCGGGGAGCTGTTTTTT.

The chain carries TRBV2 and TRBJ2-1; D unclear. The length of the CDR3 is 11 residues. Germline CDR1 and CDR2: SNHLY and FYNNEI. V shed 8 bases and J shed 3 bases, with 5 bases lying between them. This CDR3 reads CASEVYNEQFF. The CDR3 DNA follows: TGTGCCAGCGAGGTCTACAATGAGCAGTTCTTC.

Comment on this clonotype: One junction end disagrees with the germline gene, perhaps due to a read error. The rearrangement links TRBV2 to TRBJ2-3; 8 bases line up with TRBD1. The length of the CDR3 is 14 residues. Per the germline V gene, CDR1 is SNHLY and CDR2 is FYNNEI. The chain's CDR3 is CARSETGEGDTQYF. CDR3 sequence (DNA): TGTGCCCGCAGTGAGACAGGGGAAGGAGATACGCAGTATTTT.

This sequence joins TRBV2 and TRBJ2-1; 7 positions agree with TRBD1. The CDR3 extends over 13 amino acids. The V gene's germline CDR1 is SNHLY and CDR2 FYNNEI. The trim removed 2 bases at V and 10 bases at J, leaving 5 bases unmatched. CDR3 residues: CASSENRGWEQFF. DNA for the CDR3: TGTGCCAGCAGTGAAAACAGGGGTTGGGAGCAGTTCTTC.

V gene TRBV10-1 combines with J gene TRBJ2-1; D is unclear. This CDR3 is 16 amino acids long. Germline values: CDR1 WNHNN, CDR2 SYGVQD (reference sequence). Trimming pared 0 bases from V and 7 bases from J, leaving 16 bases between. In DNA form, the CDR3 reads TGCGCCAGCAGTGAGTCGCGGTCGGACGGTTTTAATGAGCAGTTCTTC. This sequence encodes CASSESRSDGFNEQFF.

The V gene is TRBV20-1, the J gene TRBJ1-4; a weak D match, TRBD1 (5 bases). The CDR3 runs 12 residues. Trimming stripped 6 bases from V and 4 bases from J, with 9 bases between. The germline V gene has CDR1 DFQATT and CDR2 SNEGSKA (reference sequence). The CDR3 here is CSALDSNEKLFF. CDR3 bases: TGCAGTGCCCTCGACAGTAATGAAAAACTGTTTTTT.

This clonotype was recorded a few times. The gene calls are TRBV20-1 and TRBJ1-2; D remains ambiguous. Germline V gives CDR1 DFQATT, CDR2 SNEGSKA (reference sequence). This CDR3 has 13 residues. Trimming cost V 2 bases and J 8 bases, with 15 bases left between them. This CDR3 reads CSARTGLEEGYTF. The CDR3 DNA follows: TGCAGTGCTAGAACGGGTCTGGAAGAGGGCTACACCTTC.

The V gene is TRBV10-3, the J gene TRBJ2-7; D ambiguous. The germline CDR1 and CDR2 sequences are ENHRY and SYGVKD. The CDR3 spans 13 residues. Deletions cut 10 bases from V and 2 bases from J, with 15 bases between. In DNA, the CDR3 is TGTGCCACCGTCGACAAGGCCCCCTACGAGCAGTACTTC. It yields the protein CATVDKAPYEQYF.

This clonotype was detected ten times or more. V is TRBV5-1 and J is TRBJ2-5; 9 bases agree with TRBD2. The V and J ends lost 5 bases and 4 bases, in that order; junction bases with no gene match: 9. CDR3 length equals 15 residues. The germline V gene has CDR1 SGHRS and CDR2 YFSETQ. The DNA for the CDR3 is TGCGCCAGCAGTTCTAGCGGGGCTGCGGGAGAGACCCAGTACTTC. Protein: CASSSSGAAGETQYF.

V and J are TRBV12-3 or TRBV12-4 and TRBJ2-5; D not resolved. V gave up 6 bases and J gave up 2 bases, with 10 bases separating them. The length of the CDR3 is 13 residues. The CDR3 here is CASRPTEQETQYF. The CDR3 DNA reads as TGTGCCAGCAGACCGACCGAGCAAGAGACCCAGTACTTC.

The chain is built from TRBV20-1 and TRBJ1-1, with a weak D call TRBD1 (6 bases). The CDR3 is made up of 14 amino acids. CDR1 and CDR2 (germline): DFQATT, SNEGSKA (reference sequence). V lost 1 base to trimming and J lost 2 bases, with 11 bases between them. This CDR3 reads CSARVTGKNTEAFF. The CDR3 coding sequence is TGCAGTGCTAGAGTAACAGGGAAAAACACTGAAGCTTTCTTT.

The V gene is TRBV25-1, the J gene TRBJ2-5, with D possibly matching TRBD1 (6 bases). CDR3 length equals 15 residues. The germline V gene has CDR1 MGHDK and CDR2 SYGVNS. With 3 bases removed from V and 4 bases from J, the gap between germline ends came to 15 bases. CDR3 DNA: TGTGCCAGCAGTGATGGGGGCAGGGGTGGAGAGACCCAGTACTTC. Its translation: CASSDGGRGGETQYF. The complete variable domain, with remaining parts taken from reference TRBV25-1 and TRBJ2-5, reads EADIYQTPRYLVIGTGKKITLECSQTMGHDKMYWYQQDPGMELHLIHYSYGVNSTEKGDLSSESTVSRIRTEHFPLTLESARPSHTSQYLCASSDGGRGGETQYFGPGTRLLVL.

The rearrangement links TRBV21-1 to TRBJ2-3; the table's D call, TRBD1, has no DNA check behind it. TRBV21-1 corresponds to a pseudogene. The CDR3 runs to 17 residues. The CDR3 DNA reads TGTGCCAGCAGCAAAGTTAGGAGGGGGGCTATCACAGATACGCAGTATTTT. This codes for CASSKVRRGAITDTQYF.